The rows below give T cell receptor beta chains drawn from one sample of a study of blood T cell repertoires in COVID-19. Sequencing used immunoSEQ multiplex PCR; TCRdb keeps in-frame clones, though not all of them. This table has around 100,000 clones, around four fifths appearing once. The sequenced material came from peripheral blood. These receptors were taken from a man between 65 and 80 years old with active or convalescent COVID-19. The CDR3 runs from the conserved cysteine through the conserved F or W. Some rows have no size entry. The others give once, few or many, or a class for an expanded clone.

length	V	J	size	CDR3
16	TRBV24-1	TRBJ2-5	-	CATTSSGTRSVETQYF
14	TRBV19	TRBJ1-2	-	CASTRGQGNYGYTF
17	TRBV11-2	TRBJ2-3	-	CASSLLSSGGRGDTQYF
16	TRBV6-6	TRBJ1-1	-	CASSYLQGRGDTEAFF
13	TRBV7-6	TRBJ2-7	-	CASSPSGLYEQYF
15	TRBV5-4	TRBJ1-5	once	CASSLDGGGNQPQHF
14	TRBV6-2/TRBV6-3	TRBJ1-5	-	CASSYGTAGSPQHF
15	TRBV19	TRBJ1-1	-	CASSSQGLQNTEAFF
13	TRBV6-5	TRBJ2-5	few	CASMFSQLQTQYF
13	TRBV19	TRBJ1-2	-	CASSILEGGGYTF
14	TRBV19	TRBJ2-5	-	CASSIPGSQETQYF
14	TRBV2	TRBJ2-3	-	CASSAGQSTDTQYF
16	TRBV10-3	TRBJ1-6	-	CAISEKSTTNNSPLHF
13	TRBV19	TRBJ1-6	-	CASSPQGNSPLHF
16	TRBV4-1	TRBJ2-5	few	CASSPFSGRGLETQYF
15	TRBV5-1	TRBJ2-1	-	CASSPLAGAYNEQFF
13	TRBV19	TRBJ2-7	-	CASSMGGGYEQYF
13	TRBV9	TRBJ2-7	-	CASSPPRGYEQYF
15	TRBV6-5	TRBJ2-3	-	CASSYSARSTDTQYF
14	TRBV2	TRBJ1-1	once	CASRQQLMNTEAFF
15	TRBV4-3	TRBJ1-1	-	CASSQVPPGGTEAFF
14	TRBV7-9	TRBJ2-7	few	CASSLASGGSMQYF
15	TRBV14	TRBJ1-3	-	CASSQLEGSGNTIYF
18	TRBV3-1/TRBV3-2	TRBJ1-4	once	CASSQDERRGSTNEKLFF
16	TRBV5-1	TRBJ2-1	-	CASSARLAGLKNEQFF
14	TRBV5-8	TRBJ2-7	-	CASSLAGTSHEQYF
14	TRBV7-2	TRBJ1-3	few	CASSLGENGNTIYF
17	TRBV6-4	TRBJ1-2	many	CASSDKETGGQTTGYTF
13	TRBV12-3/TRBV12-4	TRBJ1-5	-	CASSMTDHQPQHF
16	TRBV11-2	TRBJ1-6	few	CASSPQGAMYNSPLHF
17	TRBV4-2	TRBJ1-3	-	CASSQASGIFSGNTIYF
12	TRBV5-6	TRBJ1-1	-	CASSPRGAVAFF